This T cell receptor beta chain was documented in a study of CD8 T cells in ankylosing spondylitis. One entry per CDR3 protein results from TCRdb running MiXCR on the 5' RACE reads. The table has just over 300,000 distinct CDR3 sequences, roughly 20% seen once. This clonotype came up a few times. Its target is unknown. Study-wide findings and caveats: Characteristic, it appeared, of ankylosing spondylitis blood was a TCR beta motif of 7 or 8 highly homologous variants. Matched ankylosing spondylitis synovial fluid reportedly contained a significantly enriched population of disease-linked clones.

CDR1 is DFQATT, CDR2 SNEGSKA, per germline (reference sequence). Trimming cost V 1 base and J 4 bases, with 11 bases left between them. The CDR3 consists of 13 residues. J is TRBJ2-7 and V is TRBV20-1; D unclear. This sequence originates from a female donor with ankylosing spondylitis or in good health (not recorded which). Material for sequencing was blood, either unsorted or a sorted T cell fraction (not recorded which). The CDR3 sequence is CSARGPAAYEQYF. For the CDR3, the DNA is TGCAGTGCTAGAGGTCCAGCCGCTTACGAGCAGTACTTC.